This record covers a single T cell receptor beta chain. Antigen unknown. The CDR3 sequence is 13 residues long. V shed 6 bases and J shed 1 base, with 10 bases lying between them. Germline CDR1 reads MNHNS; CDR2 reads SASEGT. cDNA reverse transcribed from extracted RNA served as the sequencing template. The assay was immunoSEQ multiplex PCR, and TCRdb's table has in-frame clones only and misses some. The data hold 90,000 to 100,000 clones, with approximately 42% observed a single time. The sample comes from a study of CD8+ T cells in alopecia areata. Study-wide points: Scalp samples also yield sequences from resident alphabeta T cells of normal skin.

The sequenced sample consisted of CD4+ T cells sorted from blood. This chain joins TRBV6-1 and TRBJ2-7; possibly TRBD2 for D (5 bases). The receptor comes from a human donor with alopecia areata. CDR3: CASSRSGSYEQYF. For the CDR3, the DNA is TGTGCCAGCAGCCGATCGGGGTCCTACGAGCAGTACTTC.